The 2 T cell receptor beta chains presented below share a single source sample, sequenced in a study of cytomegalovirus exposure and HLA in healthy donors. The primer mix had 60 Vbeta and 13 Jbeta primers. TCRdb's copy holds only in-frame clones and misses some; the assay was immunoSEQ multiplex PCR. Of 95,000 to 150,000 clones listed, around 69% are singletons. The specimen sequenced was PBMCs. The source of these receptors is a woman between 40 and 55 years old in good health and CMV-seropositive.

In its sample, this clone was seen once. The rearrangement links TRBV6-5 to TRBJ2-5; D may be TRBD1 (6 bases). Germline CDR1 MNHEY, CDR2 SVGAGI. The length of the CDR3 is 15 residues. V lost 8 bases and J 1 base, leaving 17 bases between the germline ends. The CDR3: CASRGGGPPQETQYF. DNA for the CDR3: TGTGCCAGCCGAGGTGGGGGCCCTCCCCAAGAGACCCAGTACTTC.

J is TRBJ1-4 and V is TRBV27; 7 bases line up with TRBD1. This CDR3 has 14 amino acids. Germline CDR1 MNHEY, CDR2 SMNVEV (reference sequence). After removal of 5 bases from V and 3 bases from J, the junction contained 3 bases not matched to a gene. The CDR3 DNA sequence: TGTGCCAGCAGTGTCACAGGGGCTAATGAAAAACTGTTTTTT. Protein: CASSVTGANEKLFF. Combining the CDR3 with reference TRBV27 and TRBJ1-4 gives the whole variable domain EAQVTQNPRYLITVTGKKLTVTCSQNMNHEYMSWYRQDPGLGLRQIYYSMNVEVTDKGDVPEGYKVSRKEKRNFPLILESPSPNQTSLYFCASSVTGANEKLFFGSGTQLSVL.